This T cell receptor (beta chain) was documented in a study of T cells after yellow fever vaccination. Study observations and caveats: Peaking on day 5 versus 15, the secondary response was faster but weaker. Detected again after the booster were most primary-vaccination clones, at 96% CD4 and nearly 90% CD8.

This clonotype was seen a few times. Its antigen is unknown. With V trimmed by 2 bases and J by 6 bases, 15 bases remained unmatched. Germline CDR1 reads LGHNA; CDR2 reads YSLEER. The CDR3 covers 19 residues. Each CDR3 protein gets one entry after TCRdb re-called the 5' RACE reads with MiXCR. The sample contains hundreds of thousands of distinct CDR3 sequences, less than 20% of which appear only once. This clonotype originated in a man aged 25 to 40 who received the YFV17D yellow fever vaccine. The chain uses TRBV4-3 and TRBJ2-2; 10 nucleotides match TRBD1. The sequencing here drew on PBMCs, taken 15 days after the yellow fever booster vaccination. The CDR3 nucleotides read TGCGCCAGCAGCCAAAGAACCCTTACGGGACAGGGGTCCCCCGGGGAGCTGTTTTTT. Amino acid sequence: CASSQRTLTGQGSPGELFF.